This entry lists 17 T cell receptor beta chains sequenced from one sample in a study of beta chain features in type 1 diabetes. Study observations and caveats: Moderate but significant shortening of TCRB CDR3s was recorded in all four CD4+ subsets from Type 1 diabetes patients.

TCRB transcripts that were expressed got sequenced, as all of the isolated RNA had been reverse transcribed. Produced via immunoSEQ multiplex PCR; TCRdb's table is partial and in-frame only. This table holds roughly 700,000 clones, around an eighth found once. Their cognate antigens are unknown. The sample was naive CD4+ T cells from blood. The receptors were gathered from a man between 18 and 35 years old with type 1 diabetes.

In its sample, this clone was seen once. J is TRBJ1-2 and V is TRBV28; 10 bases fit TRBD1. V shed 7 bases and J 7 bases; nucleotides not matched to a gene: 15. The CDR3 is 16 residues long. Germline assignment: CDR1 MDHEN and CDR2 SYDVKM. The CDR3 DNA reads TGTGCCAGCACGCCCACCGGGACAGGGGATTCGAGTGGCTACACCTTC. Amino acids: CASTPTGTGDSSGYTF.

In the case of this clone: Within the sample, other DNA sequences also encode this same CDR3. The V gene is TRBV7-9, the J gene TRBJ2-3; D not resolved. CDR3 length: 11 residues. Germline lookup yields CDR1 SEHNR and CDR2 FQNEAQ (reference sequence). Trimming removed 3 bases at V and 3 bases at J, with 1 base between. The CDR3 spells CASSLTDTQYF. The CDR3 DNA sequence: TGTGCCAGCAGCTTGACAGATACGCAGTATTTT.

This clone was observed a handful of times. The CDR3 here is CASSLLDRINQPQHF. The CDR3 nucleotides read TGTGCCAGCAGTTTATTGGACAGGATCAATCAGCCCCAGCATTTT. This chain links TRBV28 with TRBJ1-5; 7 nucleotides agree with TRBD1. Trimming cost V 1 base and J 3 bases; bases outside gene matches: 3. Germline V CDR1 and CDR2: MDHEN, SYDVKM. The CDR3 has 15 amino acids.

The chain has TRBV4-1 and TRBJ1-6, with D possibly being TRBD1 (5 bases). Trimming left V 4 bases short and J 9 bases short, with 10 bases between. CDR3 size: 13 residues. From germline, CDR1 is MGHRA and CDR2 YSYEKL. The CDR3 loop reads CASSLGASSPLHF. The CDR3 nucleotides are TGCGCCAGCAGCCTAGGGGCGTCTTCACCCCTCCACTTT.

The chain has TRBV10-3 and TRBJ2-5, with TRBD2 matching over 10 bases. Germline loops: CDR1 ENHRY, CDR2 SYGVKD. The CDR3 consists of 15 residues. V was pared by 5 bases and J by 1 base, with 4 bases of the junction left unmatched. The CDR3 region has the DNA TGTGCCATCAGTCCAGCGGGGGGGCCCCAAGAGACCCAGTACTTC. Its translation: CAISPAGGPQETQYF.

The V gene is TRBV9, the J gene TRBJ2-7; 8 positions match TRBD2. The J segment lost 3 bases and the V segment lost 3 bases, leaving 11 bases of the junction unmatched. The CDR3 contains 16 residues. Germline CDR1 and CDR2: SGDLS and YYNGEE. In DNA, the CDR3 is TGTGCCAGCAGCGCTGGTCTAGCGGGCGGATACTACGAGCAGTACTTC. The encoded protein is CASSAGLAGGYYEQYF.

This chain joins TRBV11-2 and TRBJ2-5; perhaps TRBD2 as D (5 bases). The CDR3 extends over 15 amino acids. The V gene lost 4 bases and the J gene lost 4 bases, with 16 bases spanning the gap. Germline CDR1 reads SGHAT; CDR2 reads FQNNGV. The DNA for the CDR3 is TGTGCCAGCAGCTCAGCCGGCACGGCGGGAGAGACCCAGTACTTC. Residues: CASSSAGTAGETQYF.

This clone was detected a few times. The rearrangement joins TRBV9 to TRBJ2-7; TRBD2 aligns across 10 bases. Germline V gene data show CDR1 as SGDLS and CDR2 as YYNGEE. V shed 1 base and J 6 bases; nucleotides not matched to a gene: 16. This CDR3 has 18 amino acids. CDR3 protein: CASSVSPMSTSGPSEQYF. The CDR3 nucleotides read TGTGCCAGCAGCGTATCCCCCATGTCGACTAGCGGGCCCAGCGAGCAGTACTTC.

This clone showed up just a few times. V and J are TRBV4-1 and TRBJ2-7, with 7 positions matching TRBD1. The CDR3 spans 15 residues. The ends lost 3 bases at V and 3 bases at J; junction bases unmatched: 8. CDR1 is MGHRA and CDR2 is YSYEKL in the germline V gene. CDR3 loop: CASSHTGAQFYEQYF. The CDR3, as DNA: TGCGCCAGCAGCCATACAGGGGCGCAGTTCTACGAGCAGTACTTC.

The gene calls are TRBV5-4 and TRBJ1-4; unclear D gene. This CDR3 has 13 residues. Trimming pared 4 bases from V and 6 bases from J, leaving 10 bases between. Germline-derived CDR1 and CDR2 are SGHNT and YYREEE (reference sequence). In nucleotides, the CDR3 is TGTGCCAGCAGCCCGAGGGTCGATGAAAAACTGTTTTTT. Its translation is CASSPRVDEKLFF.

V is TRBV11-3 and J is TRBJ2-5; weak D call: TRBD2 (5 bases). CDR1 and CDR2 (germline): SGHNT, YENEEA. CDR3 size: 14 residues. Trimming pared 1 base from V and 5 bases from J, leaving 11 bases between. CDR3 DNA sequence: TGTGCCAGCAGCTTAGGCGCTAGCCGGGAGACCCAGTACTTC. Translation: CASSLGASRETQYF.

This clone was observed a handful of times. This sequence joins TRBV19 and TRBJ1-1, with 7 bases matching TRBD1. Trimming cost V 10 bases and J 0 bases; bases outside gene matches: 11. The germline V gene has CDR1 LNHDA and CDR2 SQIVND (reference sequence). CDR3 length: 15 residues. The CDR3 coding sequence is TGTGCCACCACACAGGGGTGGATCATGAACACTGAAGCTTTCTTT. It is translated as CATTQGWIMNTEAFF.

This clone turned up a few times. V usage is TRBV15 and J usage is TRBJ1-5; D is unresolved. The V gene's germline CDR1 is LNHNV and CDR2 YYDKDF (reference sequence). CDR3 length equals 15 residues. V was pared by 5 bases and J by 7 bases, with 18 bases between. This CDR3 is CATSFLDGPEQPQHF. The DNA for the CDR3 is TGTGCCACCAGCTTTTTGGACGGCCCGGAACAGCCCCAGCATTTT.

The chain recombines TRBV7-2 with TRBJ1-3; D possibly corresponds to TRBD1 (5 bases). There are 14 residues in the CDR3. V was clipped by 3 bases and J by 0 bases, with 6 bases between them. In germline, CDR1 is SGHTA, CDR2 FQGNSA. CDR3 protein: CASSFRDSGNTIYF. CDR3 in DNA: TGTGCCAGCAGCTTCAGGGACTCTGGAAACACCATATATTTT.

The chain couples TRBV15 to TRBJ1-3; D is uncertain. Trimming shortened V by 0 bases and J by 0 bases, and 12 bases separated the two germline ends. Germline CDR1 LNHNV, CDR2 YYDKDF (reference sequence). There are 17 residues in the CDR3. The CDR3 DNA is TGTGCCACCAGCAGAGATTATACAGCGTTCTCTGGAAACACCATATATTTT. It is translated as CATSRDYTAFSGNTIYF.

This clone appeared a few times. V gene TRBV15 combines with J gene TRBJ2-1, with 10 bases fitting TRBD2. CDR1 LNHNV and CDR2 YYDKDF come from the germline V gene (reference sequence). This CDR3 has 13 amino acids. The trim removed 6 bases at V and 7 bases at J, leaving 3 bases unmatched. This chain's CDR3 is CATRSSGGNEQFF. The DNA of the CDR3 is TGTGCCACCAGGAGTAGCGGGGGGAATGAGCAGTTCTTC.

The chain joins TRBV11-3 to TRBJ1-1; D remains unclear. Germline CDR1 is SGHNT and CDR2 is YENEEA. Trimming stripped 1 base from V and 11 bases from J, with 8 bases between. The CDR3 is 11 residues long. This CDR3 is CASSLGPAAFF. In nucleotides, the CDR3 is TGTGCCAGCAGCTTAGGTCCGGCCGCTTTCTTT.